This T cell receptor (beta chain) is from a study of shared T cell receptors in the human thymus. The germline gives CDR1 SNHLY, CDR2 FYNNEI. The germline V and J ends were trimmed by 4 bases and 6 bases, with 10 bases remaining between them. The CDR3 consists of 13 residues. Here immunoSEQ multiplex PCR was the method, and the copy in TCRdb shows in-frame clones only, minus some. The repertoire consists of about 660,000 clones, with 88% occurring once and the leading ten covering over 0.008%. These data also formed part of another study, on human thymus T cells. As that study records: Thymic tissue was derived from resections collected during corrective heart surgery. Apparent bias marked the V and J gene usage of thymic and blood repertoires.

This clonotype was obtained from a boy younger than two with a congenital heart defect. The rearrangement links TRBV2 to TRBJ2-1; D ambiguous. Sample: thymocytes. CDR3 in amino acids: CASSGGHRNEQFF. Written as DNA, the CDR3 is TGTGCCAGCAGTGGAGGCCACCGCAATGAGCAGTTCTTC.